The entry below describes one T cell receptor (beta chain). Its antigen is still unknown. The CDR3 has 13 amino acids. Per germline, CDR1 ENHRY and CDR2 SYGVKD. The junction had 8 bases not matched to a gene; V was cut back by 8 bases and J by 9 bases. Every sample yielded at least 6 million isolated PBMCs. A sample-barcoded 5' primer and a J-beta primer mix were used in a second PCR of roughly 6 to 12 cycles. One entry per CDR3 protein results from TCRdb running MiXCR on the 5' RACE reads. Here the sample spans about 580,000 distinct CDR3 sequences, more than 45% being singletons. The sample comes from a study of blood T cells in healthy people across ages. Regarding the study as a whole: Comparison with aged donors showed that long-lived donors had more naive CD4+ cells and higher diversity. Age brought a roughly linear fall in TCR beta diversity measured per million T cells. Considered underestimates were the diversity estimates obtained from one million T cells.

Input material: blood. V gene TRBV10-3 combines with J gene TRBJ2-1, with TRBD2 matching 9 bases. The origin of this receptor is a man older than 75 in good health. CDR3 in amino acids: CAIGLGLASEQFF. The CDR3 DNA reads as TGTGCCATCGGTCTAGGACTAGCGAGTGAGCAGTTCTTC.